This T cell receptor (beta chain) is drawn from a study of early T cells in non-severe SARS-CoV-2 infection. Study as a whole: Unsorted whole-blood RNA was sequenced in bulk, leaving chains unpaired. Study observations and caveats: Lookups in VDJdb leaned toward anti-spike CD8 responses and missed private and CD4 specificities.

Unique molecular identifiers were attached to individual cDNA molecules. MiXCR was run by TCRdb on the 5' RACE reads, yielding one entry per CDR3 protein. The sample consists of approximately 71,000 distinct CDR3 sequences, more than 10% of them appearing once. Of note for this clonotype: Its specificity is unknown.

Trimming pared 0 bases from V and 4 bases from J, leaving 12 bases between. Germline V gene lookup returns CDR1 LGHNA and CDR2 YSLEER. The CDR3 is 15 amino acids. This clonotype was sampled from an adult who was a healthcare worker with PCR-confirmed SARS-CoV-2 infection or an uninfected control (not recorded which). This chain uses TRBV4-3 with TRBJ1-1; D not resolved. Material: whole blood. CDR3 in amino acids: CASSQDRADFTEAFF. CDR3 bases: TGCGCCAGCAGCCAAGATCGGGCTGACTTCACTGAAGCTTTCTTT.